A selection of T cell receptor beta chains follows, all from one sample in a study of post-analysis software for immune sequencing data. Via MiXCR, TCRdb re-called the PCR reads, giving one row per CDR3 protein. This table has about 540,000 distinct CDR3 sequences, about a third appearing once. Sample: blood. The receptors stem from a girl aged 2 to 17 with multiple sclerosis. CDR3s include the opening cysteine and the closing phenylalanine or tryptophan. Each record gives: J gene, clone size, V gene, D gene, CDR3 length, CDR3 protein, CDR3 DNA. A D gene is named only where the DNA matches it firmly. Some rows have no size entry. The others give once, few or many, or a class for an expanded clone.

>TRBJ2-6|NA|TRBV5-1|NA|17
CASSFSQGPPGANVLTF
TGCGCCAGCAGCTTCAGTCAGGGCCCCCCTGGGGCCAACGTCCTGACTTTC
>TRBJ2-2|NA|TRBV5-1|NA|15
CASSLPGSSTGELFF
TGCGCCAGCAGCTTACCGGGGTCGTCAACGGGGGAGCTGTTTTTT
>TRBJ2-7|NA|TRBV12-3/TRBV12-4|NA|14
CASSQGRLSYEQYF
TGTGCCAGCAGCCAGGGACGCCTCTCCTACGAGCAGTACTTC
>TRBJ2-7|many|TRBV10-3|TRBD1|15
CAISEIQGAAYEQYF
TGTGCCATCAGTGAGATACAGGGGGCGGCCTACGAGCAGTACTTC
>TRBJ2-3|few|TRBV7-8|TRBD2|15
CASSFIPRGEDTQYF
TGTGCCAGCAGCTTTATCCCGCGGGGGGAGGATACGCAGTATTTT
>TRBJ1-4|NA|TRBV20-1|TRBD1|14
CSARDRGGNEKLFF
TGCAGTGCTAGAGACAGGGGGGGCAATGAAAAACTGTTTTTT
>TRBJ1-2|few|TRBV3-1|NA|14
CASSPRPGPNGYTF
TGTGCCAGCAGCCCTAGACCGGGACCGAATGGCTACACCTTC
>TRBJ1-2|NA|TRBV6-5|NA|13
CASTPGGRYGYTF
TGTGCCAGCACCCCAGGAGGACGCTATGGCTACACCTTC
>TRBJ2-7|NA|TRBV18|NA|13
CASSSGVTYEQYF
TGTGCCAGCTCATCGGGGGTAACCTACGAGCAGTACTTC
>TRBJ1-1|NA|TRBV7-2|NA|14
CASTKIEGNTEAFF
TGTGCCAGCACCAAGATTGAGGGGAACACTGAAGCTTTCTTT
>TRBJ2-5|few|TRBV28|NA|14
CASTLLGRSEFQYF
TGTGCCAGCACCCTCTTAGGCAGGTCGGAATTTCAGTACTTC
>TRBJ2-7|few|TRBV20-1|NA|13
CSGRTGLGYEQYF
TGCAGTGGCCGGACGGGATTAGGGTACGAGCAGTACTTC
>TRBJ1-1|once|TRBV6-5|NA|14
CASSYSIVSPEAFF
TGTGCCAGCAGTTACTCGATCGTCTCTCCTGAAGCTTTCTTT
>TRBJ1-2|few|TRBV6-5|NA|13
CASSPSQGYGYTF
TGTGCCAGCAGCCCTAGCCAGGGATATGGCTACACCTTC
>TRBJ1-2|NA|TRBV5-1|NA|14
CASKSHRENYGYTF
TGCGCCAGCAAATCCCACAGGGAAAACTATGGCTACACCTTC
>TRBJ1-2|NA|TRBV20-1|NA|14
CSAPRTGQNYGYTF
TGCAGTGCCCCCCGCACCGGACAGAACTATGGCTACACCTTC
>TRBJ2-7|NA|TRBV5-1|TRBD1|15
CASSLQGAAYNEQYF
TGCGCCAGCAGCTTACAGGGGGCAGCCTACAATGAGCAGTACTTC
>TRBJ1-2|NA|TRBV5-6|TRBD1|15
CASSLLRTGGQGYTF
TGTGCCAGCAGCTTGCTCCGGACAGGGGGGCAGGGCTACACCTTC
>TRBJ2-7|few|TRBV27|TRBD2|16
CASSPYSGGAPYEQYF
TGTGCCAGCAGTCCCTATAGCGGGGGAGCACCCTACGAGCAGTACTTC
>TRBJ1-5|few|TRBV20-1|NA|16
CSARVGWGLENQPQHF
TGCAGTGCTAGAGTTGGGTGGGGGTTAGAAAATCAGCCCCAGCATTTT
>TRBJ2-1|few|TRBV5-5|TRBD2|15
CASSLAGGGINEQFF
TGTGCCAGCAGCTTGGCCGGGGGGGGTATTAATGAGCAGTTCTTC
>TRBJ2-3|few|TRBV7-3|NA|14
CASSLNGGSDTQYF
TGTGCCAGCAGCTTAAATGGGGGTTCAGATACGCAGTATTTT
>TRBJ2-5|once|TRBV11-2|TRBD2|17
CASSFAPLAGGRETQYF
TGTGCCAGCAGCTTTGCCCCACTAGCGGGGGGGCGAGAGACCCAGTACTTC
>TRBJ2-5|NA|TRBV19|NA|15
CASSTSRGTGETQYF
TGTGCCAGTAGTACCTCGAGGGGGACGGGGGAGACCCAGTACTTC
>TRBJ2-5|many|TRBV20-1|NA|15
CSARIGLGYQETQYF
TGCAGTGCTAGGATCGGACTGGGGTACCAAGAGACCCAGTACTTC